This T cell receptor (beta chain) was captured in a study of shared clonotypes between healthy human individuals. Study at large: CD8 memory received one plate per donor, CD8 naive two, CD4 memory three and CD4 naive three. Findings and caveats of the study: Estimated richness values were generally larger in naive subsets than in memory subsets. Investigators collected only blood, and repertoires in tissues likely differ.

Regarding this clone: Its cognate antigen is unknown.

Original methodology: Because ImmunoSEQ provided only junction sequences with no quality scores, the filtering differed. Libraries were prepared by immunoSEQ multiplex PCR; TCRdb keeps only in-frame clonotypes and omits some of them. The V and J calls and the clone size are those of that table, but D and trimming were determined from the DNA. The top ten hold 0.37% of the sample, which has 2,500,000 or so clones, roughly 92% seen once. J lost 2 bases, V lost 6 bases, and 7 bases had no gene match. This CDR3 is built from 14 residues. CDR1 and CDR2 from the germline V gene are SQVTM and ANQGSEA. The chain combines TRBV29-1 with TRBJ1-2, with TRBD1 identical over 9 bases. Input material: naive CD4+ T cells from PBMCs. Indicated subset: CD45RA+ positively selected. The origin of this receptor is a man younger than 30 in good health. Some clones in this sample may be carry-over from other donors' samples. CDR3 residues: CSVLGGQGNYGYTF. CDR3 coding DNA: TGCAGCGTCTTAGGGGGACAGGGAAACTATGGCTACACCTTC.